This T cell receptor beta chain was sequenced during a study of shared clonotypes between healthy human individuals. Study details: For every donor, three CD4 naive, three CD4 memory, two CD8 naive and one CD8 memory plates were used.

All of the donors resided in Nashville, Tennessee, and each was a Caucasian adult. Trimming shortened V by 4 bases and J by 0 bases, and 11 bases separated the two germline ends. This CDR3 comprises 15 residues. Germline V gives CDR1 SGDLS, CDR2 YYNGEE. Study outcomes and limitations: Only blood was sampled; tissue repertoires likely differ. Around 5.3% of naive CD4 clonotypes were shared across a few donors.

As for this clone: Its target is unknown.

Generated by immunoSEQ multiplex PCR, the TCRdb table keeps only in-frame clones and is missing some. The sample comprises more than 900,000 clones, 75% to 80% of which are singletons, and roughly 0.55% rests with the top ten. The sequence came from a man between 18 and 35 years old in good health. Some clones in this sample may be carry-over from other donors' samples. What was sequenced was memory CD4+ T cells from PBMCs. As to subset: CD45RA-negative fraction. The chain couples TRBV9 to TRBJ1-3; D is unclear. The CDR3 here is CASSPRAGSGNTIYF. In DNA form, the CDR3 reads TGTGCCAGCAGCCCCCGCGCAGGCTCTGGAAACACCATATATTTT.